What follows are 16 T cell receptor beta chains derived from one specimen sequenced in a study of blood T cell repertoires in COVID-19. The assay was immunoSEQ multiplex PCR, and TCRdb's table has in-frame clones only and misses some. The sample holds 200,000 to 250,000 clones; approximately 90% are singletons and the top ten take 0.7% to 0.85%. The sample consisted of peripheral blood. These receptors all stem from a man in his 60s with COVID-19, enrolled during active disease.

The chain carries TRBV9 and TRBJ2-5, with 10 bases fitting TRBD2. CDR3 length equals 19 residues. From germline, CDR1 is SGDLS and CDR2 YYNGEE. V was pared by 4 bases and J by 1 base, with 16 bases of the junction left unmatched. The CDR3 here is CASSPLGLAGAPLQETQYF. CDR3 nucleotides: TGTGCCAGCAGCCCCTTAGGGCTAGCGGGGGCCCCCCTCCAAGAGACCCAGTACTTC.

The J gene is TRBJ2-2, the V gene TRBV5-5; D possibly corresponds to TRBD1 (6 bases). Germline CDR1 reads SGHKS; CDR2 reads YYEKEE (reference sequence). The CDR3 contains 15 residues. V gave up 4 bases and J gave up 0 bases, with 10 bases separating them. The DNA for the CDR3 is TGTGCCAGCAGCCAGGGACAACCGAACACCGGGGAGCTGTTTTTT. Its translation is CASSQGQPNTGELFF.

This sequence joins TRBV4-2 and TRBJ2-7; 9 nucleotides agree with TRBD2. The germline V gene encodes CDR1 LGHNA and CDR2 YNFKEQ. The CDR3 is 13 residues long. The CDR3 coding sequence is TGTGCTACGTCGGCGGGAGGGTCCTACGAGCAGTACTTC. Protein sequence: CATSAGGSYEQYF.

The chain links TRBV6-6 to TRBJ1-3; 7 bases agree with TRBD1. The CDR3 spans 15 residues. Losses at the gene ends were 5 bases for V and 8 bases for J; bases not matched to a gene: 12. Germline CDR1 MNHNY, CDR2 SVGAGI (reference sequence). In DNA, the CDR3 is TGTGCCAGCAGTGTACAGGGGCGATTCAGATACACCATATATTTT. It codes for CASSVQGRFRYTIYF.

This chain joins TRBV6-5 and TRBJ2-7, with 8 bases lining up with TRBD1. The V gene's germline CDR1 is MNHEY and CDR2 SVGAGI. This CDR3 has 14 residues. V was pared by 8 bases and J by 7 bases, with 13 bases of the junction left unmatched. DNA of the CDR3: TGTGCCAGCCGCGATACAGGGGGTCTGGGGGAGCAGTACTTC. This translates into CASRDTGGLGEQYF.

This chain links TRBV7-9 with TRBJ1-3, with D possibly being TRBD1 (6 bases). Trimming cost V 2 bases and J 0 bases, with 14 bases left between them. Germline loops: CDR1 SEHNR, CDR2 FQNEAQ (reference sequence). The CDR3 is 17 amino acids. The CDR3 region is CASSLRLGDTSGNTIYF. The CDR3 region has the DNA TGTGCCAGCAGCTTAAGGCTCGGGGACACCTCTGGAAACACCATATATTTT. The full variable domain, its missing parts supplied by reference TRBV7-9 and TRBJ1-3, is DTGVSQNPRHKITKRGQNVTFRCDPISEHNRLYWYRQTLGQGPEFLTYFQNEAQLEKSRLLSDRFSAERPKGSFSTLEIQRTEQGDSAMYLCASSLRLGDTSGNTIYFGEGSWLTVV.

The chain recombines TRBV5-1 with TRBJ1-3, with TRBD1 matching 7 bases. Per germline, CDR1 SGHRS and CDR2 YFSETQ. There are 16 residues in the CDR3. The ends lost 4 bases at V and 0 bases at J; junction bases unmatched: 7. The CDR3 bases are TGCGCCAGCAGCAGAGGACAGGAACACTCTGGAAACACCATATATTTT. Its translation is CASSRGQEHSGNTIYF.

The gene calls are TRBV19 and TRBJ1-2; 7 bases match TRBD1. There are 14 residues in the CDR3. Trimming at V came to 5 bases and at J to 8 bases, leaving 11 bases not matched to a gene. Germline lookup yields CDR1 LNHDA and CDR2 SQIVND (reference sequence). The CDR3 protein is CASSSHRQGRGYTF. CDR3 in DNA: TGTGCCAGTAGTTCACACAGACAGGGACGGGGCTACACCTTC.

This chain links TRBV30 with TRBJ1-2, with D possibly TRBD1 on 6 matching bases. Trimming took 5 bases from V and 6 from J, leaving 13 bases between them. The CDR3 has 12 residues. Germline V gives CDR1 GTSNPN, CDR2 SVGIG (reference sequence). CDR3 sequence reads: CAWSRDIDGYTF. The DNA of the CDR3 is TGTGCCTGGTCCCGGGACATTGATGGCTACACCTTC.

J is TRBJ2-1 and V is TRBV27; 9 bases are shared with TRBD1. In germline, CDR1 is MNHEY, CDR2 SMNVEV (reference sequence). This CDR3 contains 15 residues. V lost 3 bases, J lost 7 bases, and 7 bases stayed unmatched. The CDR3 loop is CASSLPGQGMNEQFF. CDR3 DNA sequence: TGTGCCAGCAGTTTGCCGGGACAGGGTATGAATGAGCAGTTCTTC.

The CDR3 reads CASSYSTWSSYNEQFF. CDR3 DNA sequence: TGTGCCAGCAGTTACTCTACCTGGAGCTCCTACAATGAGCAGTTCTTC. The chain has TRBV6-5 and TRBJ2-1; no clear D. CDR1 is MNHEY and CDR2 is SVGAGI in the germline V gene. V lost 0 bases and J lost 0, with 9 bases in between. The CDR3 covers 16 residues.

The V call is TRBV28, the J call TRBJ1-1; D not certain. The V gene lost 7 bases and the J gene lost 3 bases, with 18 bases spanning the gap. The length of the CDR3 is 15 residues. The V gene's germline CDR1 is MDHEN and CDR2 SYDVKM. The CDR3 here is CASTGSPPIYTEAFF. The DNA of the CDR3 is TGTGCCAGCACCGGGAGCCCCCCGATCTACACTGAAGCTTTCTTT.

This sequence joins TRBV29-1 and TRBJ2-1; 9 bases agree with TRBD1. The germline gives CDR1 SQVTM, CDR2 ANQGSEA. The CDR3 has 17 amino acids. V was pared by 4 bases and J by 4 bases, with 14 bases of the junction left unmatched. The CDR3 bases are TGCAGCGTTGGCGGGACAGGGACTAACCCCGGTTACAATGAGCAGTTCTTC. Its protein product is CSVGGTGTNPGYNEQFF.

The rearrangement links TRBV7-3 to TRBJ2-3, with 10 bases lining up with TRBD2. This CDR3 contains 18 residues. CDR1 is SGHTA, CDR2 FQGTGA, per germline. With V trimmed by 3 bases and J by 0 bases, 9 bases remained unmatched. The CDR3 here is CASSFSGSGGASTDTQYF. The CDR3 nucleotides are TGTGCCAGCAGCTTCTCGGGAAGCGGGGGGGCTAGCACAGATACGCAGTATTTT.

CDR3 DNA sequence: TGCAGCGTTGAAGATTTCGGGCAGGGGACGGACACCATATATTTT. It codes for CSVEDFGQGTDTIYF. V and J are TRBV29-1 and TRBJ1-3; D might be TRBD1 (6 bases). The CDR3 totals 15 residues. Per germline, CDR1 SQVTM and CDR2 ANQGSEA. V was clipped by 0 bases and J by 8 bases, with 17 bases between them.

This clone was recorded a few times. The chain uses TRBV28 and TRBJ2-1; maybe TRBD1 (5 bases). Per germline, CDR1 MDHEN and CDR2 SYDVKM. CDR3 length equals 13 residues. V lost 4 bases, J lost 4 bases, and 8 bases lay in between. The CDR3 nucleotides are TGTGCCAGCAGTTGGGGCAGTTACAATGAGCAGTTCTTC. This encodes CASSWGSYNEQFF. The whole variable domain, remainder taken from reference TRBV28 and TRBJ2-1, is DVKVTQSSRYLVKRTGEKVFLECVQDMDHENMFWYRQDPGLGLRLIYFSYDVKMKEKGDIPEGYSVSREKKERFSLILESASTNQTSMYLCASSWGSYNEQFFGPGTRLTVL.